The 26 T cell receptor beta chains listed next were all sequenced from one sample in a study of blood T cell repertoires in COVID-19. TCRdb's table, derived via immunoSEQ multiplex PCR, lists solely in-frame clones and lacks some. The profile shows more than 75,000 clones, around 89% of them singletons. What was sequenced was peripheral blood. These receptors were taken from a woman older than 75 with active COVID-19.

The CDR3 nucleotides read TGTGCCACCAGTGATACACTATTACAGGGTGCTTTCTTT. As protein: CATSDTLLQGAFF. The V call is TRBV24-1, the J call TRBJ1-1; perhaps TRBD1 as D (6 bases). Germline V gene sequence: CDR1 KGHDR, CDR2 SFDVKD. V was cut by 3 bases and J by 11 bases, with 15 bases left in between. The CDR3 runs 13 residues.

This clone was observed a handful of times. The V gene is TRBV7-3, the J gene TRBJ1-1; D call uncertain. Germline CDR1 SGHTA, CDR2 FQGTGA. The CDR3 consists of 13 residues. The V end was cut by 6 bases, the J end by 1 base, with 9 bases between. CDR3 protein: CASRRNSNTEAFF. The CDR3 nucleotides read TGTGCCAGCAGGCGAAACTCGAACACTGAAGCTTTCTTT.

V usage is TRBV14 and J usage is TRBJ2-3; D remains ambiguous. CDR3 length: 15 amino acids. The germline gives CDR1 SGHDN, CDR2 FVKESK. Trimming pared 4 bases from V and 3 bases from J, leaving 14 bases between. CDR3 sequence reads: CASSPITPGTDTQYF. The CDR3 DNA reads TGTGCCAGCAGCCCGATCACCCCCGGGACAGATACGCAGTATTTT.

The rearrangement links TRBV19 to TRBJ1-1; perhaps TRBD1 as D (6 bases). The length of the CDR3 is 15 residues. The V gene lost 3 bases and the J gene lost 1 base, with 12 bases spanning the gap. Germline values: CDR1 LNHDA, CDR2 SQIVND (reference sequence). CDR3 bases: TGTGCCAGTAGTATGCCTTCGACAGGGAACACTGAAGCTTTCTTT. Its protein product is CASSMPSTGNTEAFF.

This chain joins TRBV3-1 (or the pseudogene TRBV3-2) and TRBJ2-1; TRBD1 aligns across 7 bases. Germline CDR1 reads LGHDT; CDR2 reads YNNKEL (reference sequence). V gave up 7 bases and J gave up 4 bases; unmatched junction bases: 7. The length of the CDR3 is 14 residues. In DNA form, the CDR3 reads TGTGCCAGCACCTGGACAGGTTCATACAATGAGCAGTTCTTC. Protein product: CASTWTGSYNEQFF.

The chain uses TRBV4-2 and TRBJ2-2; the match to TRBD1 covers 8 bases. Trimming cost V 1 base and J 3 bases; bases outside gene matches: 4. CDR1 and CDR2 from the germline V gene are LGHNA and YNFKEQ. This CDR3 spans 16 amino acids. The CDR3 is CASSQALGQDTGELFF. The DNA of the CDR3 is TGTGCCAGCAGCCAAGCCTTGGGACAGGACACCGGGGAGCTGTTTTTT.

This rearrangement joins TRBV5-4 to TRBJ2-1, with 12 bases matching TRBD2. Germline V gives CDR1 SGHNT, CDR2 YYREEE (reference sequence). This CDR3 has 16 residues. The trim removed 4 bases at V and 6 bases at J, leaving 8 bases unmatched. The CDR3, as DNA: TGTGCCAGCAGCCCACTAGCGGGAGGAGTGAGCAATGAGCAGTTCTTC. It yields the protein CASSPLAGGVSNEQFF.

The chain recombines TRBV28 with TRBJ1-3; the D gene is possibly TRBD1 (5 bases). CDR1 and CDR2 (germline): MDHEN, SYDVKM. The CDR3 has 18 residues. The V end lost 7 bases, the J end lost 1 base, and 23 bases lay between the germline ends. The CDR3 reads CASITGGTGGGSGNTIYF. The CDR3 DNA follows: TGTGCCAGCATTACCGGGGGAACGGGGGGAGGATCTGGAAACACCATATATTTT. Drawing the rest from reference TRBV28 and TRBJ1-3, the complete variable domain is DVKVTQSSRYLVKRTGEKVFLECVQDMDHENMFWYRQDPGLGLRLIYFSYDVKMKEKGDIPEGYSVSREKKERFSLILESASTNQTSMYLCASITGGTGGGSGNTIYFGEGSWLTVV.

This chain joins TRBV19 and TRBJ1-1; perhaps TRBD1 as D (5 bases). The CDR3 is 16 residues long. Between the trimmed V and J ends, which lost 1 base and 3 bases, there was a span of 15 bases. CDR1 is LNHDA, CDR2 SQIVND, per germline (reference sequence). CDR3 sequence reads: CASSIAGGTIDTEAFF. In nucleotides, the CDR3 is TGTGCCAGTAGTATAGCCGGGGGGACTATCGACACTGAAGCTTTCTTT.

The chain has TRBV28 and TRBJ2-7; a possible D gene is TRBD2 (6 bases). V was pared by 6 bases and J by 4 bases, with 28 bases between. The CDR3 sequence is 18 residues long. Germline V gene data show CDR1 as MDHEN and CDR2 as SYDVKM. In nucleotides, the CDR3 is TGTGCCAGCAGCCCCATCGGTCTAGGGGACTTACGCCTTTACGAGCAGTACTTC. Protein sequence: CASSPIGLGDLRLYEQYF.

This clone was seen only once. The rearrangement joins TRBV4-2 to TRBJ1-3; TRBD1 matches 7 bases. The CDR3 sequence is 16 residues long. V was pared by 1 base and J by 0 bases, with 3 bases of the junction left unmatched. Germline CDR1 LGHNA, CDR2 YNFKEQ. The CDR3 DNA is TGTGCCAGCAGCCAAGGACAGGGATCCTCTGGAAACACCATATATTTT. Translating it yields CASSQGQGSSGNTIYF.

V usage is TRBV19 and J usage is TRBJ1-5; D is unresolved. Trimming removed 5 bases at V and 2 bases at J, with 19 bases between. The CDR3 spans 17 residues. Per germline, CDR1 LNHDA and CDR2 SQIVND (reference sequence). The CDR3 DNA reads TGTGCCAGTAGTCCCCTAAGCCCCGGGTCAGGCAATCAGCCCCAGCATTTT. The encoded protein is CASSPLSPGSGNQPQHF.

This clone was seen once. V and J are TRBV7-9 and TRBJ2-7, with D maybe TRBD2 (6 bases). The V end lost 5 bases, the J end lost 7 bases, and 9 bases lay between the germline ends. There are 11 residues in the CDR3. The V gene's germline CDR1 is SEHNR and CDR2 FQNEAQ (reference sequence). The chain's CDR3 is CASSPGGEQYF. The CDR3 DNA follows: TGTGCCAGCAGCCCCGGGGGAGAGCAGTACTTC.

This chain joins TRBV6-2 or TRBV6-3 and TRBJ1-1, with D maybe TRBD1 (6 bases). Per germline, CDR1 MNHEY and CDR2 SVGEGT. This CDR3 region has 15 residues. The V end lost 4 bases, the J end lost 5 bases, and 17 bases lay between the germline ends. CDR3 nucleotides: TGTGCCAGCAGTTTGACTGCAGGGGAGTGGACTGAAGCTTTCTTT. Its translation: CASSLTAGEWTEAFF.

The CDR3 nucleotides are TGTGCCAGTTCTTGGGAGGGCGACATGAACACTGAAGCTTTCTTT. It encodes CASSWEGDMNTEAFF. The chain has TRBV6-5 and TRBJ1-1; D is unclear. The length of the CDR3 is 15 residues. Trimming removed 9 bases from V and 0 bases from J, with 17 bases in between. CDR1 is MNHEY and CDR2 is SVGAGI in the germline V gene.

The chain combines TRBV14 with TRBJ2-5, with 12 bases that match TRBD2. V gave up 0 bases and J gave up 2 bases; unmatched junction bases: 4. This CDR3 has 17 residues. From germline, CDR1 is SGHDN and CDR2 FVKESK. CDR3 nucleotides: TGTGCCAGCAGCCAAGATGCTAGCGGGGGGGGTCAAGAGACCCAGTACTTC. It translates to CASSQDASGGGQETQYF.

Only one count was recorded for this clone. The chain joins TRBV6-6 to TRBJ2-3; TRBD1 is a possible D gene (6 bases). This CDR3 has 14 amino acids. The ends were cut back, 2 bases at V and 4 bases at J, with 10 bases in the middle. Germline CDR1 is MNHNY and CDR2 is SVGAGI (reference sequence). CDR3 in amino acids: CASSYGQSADTQYF. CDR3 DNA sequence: TGTGCCAGCAGTTACGGACAGAGCGCAGATACGCAGTATTTT.

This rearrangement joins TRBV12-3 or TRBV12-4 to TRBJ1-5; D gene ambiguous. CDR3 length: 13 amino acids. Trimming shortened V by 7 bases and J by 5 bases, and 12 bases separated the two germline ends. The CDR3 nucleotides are TGTGCCAGCACCTCAGAGGGTTATCAGCCCCAGCATTTT. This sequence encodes CASTSEGYQPQHF.

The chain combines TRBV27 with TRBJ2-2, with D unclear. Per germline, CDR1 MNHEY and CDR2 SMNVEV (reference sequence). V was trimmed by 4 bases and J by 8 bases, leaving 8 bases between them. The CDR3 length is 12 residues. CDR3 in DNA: TGTGCCAGCAGTTATCACTCAGGGGAGCTGTTTTTT. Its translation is CASSYHSGELFF.

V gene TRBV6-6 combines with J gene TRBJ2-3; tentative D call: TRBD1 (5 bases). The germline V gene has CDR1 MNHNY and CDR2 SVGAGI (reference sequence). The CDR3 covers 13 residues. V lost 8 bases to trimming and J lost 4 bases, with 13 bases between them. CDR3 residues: CASGSQGSDTQYF. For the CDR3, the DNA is TGTGCCAGCGGAAGTCAGGGCTCAGATACGCAGTATTTT.

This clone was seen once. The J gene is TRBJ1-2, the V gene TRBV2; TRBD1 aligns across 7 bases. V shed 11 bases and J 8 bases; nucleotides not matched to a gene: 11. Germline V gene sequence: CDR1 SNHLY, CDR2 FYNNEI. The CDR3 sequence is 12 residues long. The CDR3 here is CAGAKGAEGYTF. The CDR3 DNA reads TGTGCCGGCGCAAAGGGGGCGGAGGGCTACACCTTC.

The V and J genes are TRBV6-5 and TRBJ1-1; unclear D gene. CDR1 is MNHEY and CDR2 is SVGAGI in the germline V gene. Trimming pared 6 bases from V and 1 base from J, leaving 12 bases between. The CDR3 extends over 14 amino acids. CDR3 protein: CASSREARNTEAFF. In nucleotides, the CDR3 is TGTGCCAGCAGCCGGGAGGCGAGGAACACTGAAGCTTTCTTT.

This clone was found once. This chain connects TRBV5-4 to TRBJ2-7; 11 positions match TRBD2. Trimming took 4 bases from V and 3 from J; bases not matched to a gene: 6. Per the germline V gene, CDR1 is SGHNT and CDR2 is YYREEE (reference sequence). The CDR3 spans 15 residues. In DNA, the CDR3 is TGTGCCAGCAGCAAAACACTAGCGGGGGACTACGAGCAGTACTTC. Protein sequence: CASSKTLAGDYEQYF. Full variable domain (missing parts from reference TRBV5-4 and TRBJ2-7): ETGVTQSPTHLIKTRGQQVTLRCSSQSGHNTVSWYQQALGQGPQFIFQYYREEENGRGNFPPRFSGLQFPNYSSELNVNALELDDSALYLCASSKTLAGDYEQYFGPGTRLTVT.

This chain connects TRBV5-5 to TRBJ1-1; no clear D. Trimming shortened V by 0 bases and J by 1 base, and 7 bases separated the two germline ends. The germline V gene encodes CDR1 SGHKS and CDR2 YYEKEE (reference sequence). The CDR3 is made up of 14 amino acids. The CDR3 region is CASSLAGWNTEAFF. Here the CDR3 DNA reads TGTGCCAGCAGCTTGGCGGGTTGGAACACTGAAGCTTTCTTT.

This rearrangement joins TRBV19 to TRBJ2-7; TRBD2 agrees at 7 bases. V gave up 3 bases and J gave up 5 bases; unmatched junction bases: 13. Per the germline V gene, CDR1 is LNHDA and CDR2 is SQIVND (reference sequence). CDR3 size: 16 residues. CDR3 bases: TGTGCCAGTAGTATTTTCCCGAGACTAGCTTCGGACGAGCAGTACTTC. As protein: CASSIFPRLASDEQYF.

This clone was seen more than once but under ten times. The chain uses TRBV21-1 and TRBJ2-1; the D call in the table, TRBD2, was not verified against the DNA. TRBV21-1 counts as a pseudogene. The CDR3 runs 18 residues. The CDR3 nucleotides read TGTGCCAGCAGGACTGGGAAGACTAGCCCTAACTCCTACAATGAGCAGTTCTTC. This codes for CASRTGKTSPNSYNEQFF.